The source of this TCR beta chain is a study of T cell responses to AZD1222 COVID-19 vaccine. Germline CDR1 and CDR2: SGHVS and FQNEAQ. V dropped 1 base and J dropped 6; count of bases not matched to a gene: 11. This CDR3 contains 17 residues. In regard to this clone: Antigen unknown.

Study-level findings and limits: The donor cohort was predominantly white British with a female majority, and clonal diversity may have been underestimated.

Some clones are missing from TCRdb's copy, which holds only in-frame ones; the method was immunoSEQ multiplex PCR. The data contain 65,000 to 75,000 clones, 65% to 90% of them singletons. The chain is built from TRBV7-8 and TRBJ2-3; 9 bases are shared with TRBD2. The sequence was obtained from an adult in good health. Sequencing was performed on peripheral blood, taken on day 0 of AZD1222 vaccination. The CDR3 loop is CASSLGVGGGAGDTQYF. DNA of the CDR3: TGTGCCAGCAGCTTAGGGGTAGGCGGGGGGGCTGGTGATACGCAGTATTTT. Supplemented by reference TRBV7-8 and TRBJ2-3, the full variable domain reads GAGVSQSPRYKVAKRGQDVALRCDPISGHVSLFWYQQALGQGPEFLTYFQNEAQLDKSGLPSDRFFAERPEGSVSTLKIQRTQQEDSAVYLCASSLGVGGGAGDTQYFGPGTRLTVL.